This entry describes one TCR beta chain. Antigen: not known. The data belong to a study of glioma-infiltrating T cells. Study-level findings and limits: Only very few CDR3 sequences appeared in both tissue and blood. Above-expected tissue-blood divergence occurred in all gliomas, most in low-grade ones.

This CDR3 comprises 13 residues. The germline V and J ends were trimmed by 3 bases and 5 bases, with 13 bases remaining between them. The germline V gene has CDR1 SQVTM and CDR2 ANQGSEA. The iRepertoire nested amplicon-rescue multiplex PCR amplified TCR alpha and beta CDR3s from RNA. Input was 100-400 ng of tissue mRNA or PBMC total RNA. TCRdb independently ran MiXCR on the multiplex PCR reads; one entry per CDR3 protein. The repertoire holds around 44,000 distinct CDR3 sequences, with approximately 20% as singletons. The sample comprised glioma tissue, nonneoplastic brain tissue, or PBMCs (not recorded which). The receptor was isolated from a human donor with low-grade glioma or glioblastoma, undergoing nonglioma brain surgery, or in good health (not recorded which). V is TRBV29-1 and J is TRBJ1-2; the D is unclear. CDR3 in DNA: TGCAGCGTTGACCTCGACACAGCTTATGGCTACACCTTC. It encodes CSVDLDTAYGYTF.